This section outlines one T cell receptor beta chain sequence together with its context. Germline V gene sequence: CDR1 SGHVS, CDR2 FQNEAQ. The CDR3 sequence is 15 residues long. The J segment lost 8 bases and the V segment lost 3 bases, leaving 7 bases of the junction unmatched. These data are taken from a study of technical replicates of blood from several donors. The protocol was immunoSEQ multiplex PCR, while the TCRdb copy is restricted to in-frame clones and leaves out a portion. The data show tens of thousands of clones, with 90% to 96% seen just once and approximately 0.37% held by the top ten.

The TCR sequence derives from a human donor in good health. The gene calls are TRBV7-8 and TRBJ2-1, with 10 bases lining up with TRBD2. Sequenced sample: T cells isolated from PBMCs. The CDR3 loop is CASSFLAGDTDEQFF. The CDR3 nucleotides read TGTGCCAGCAGCTTCCTAGCGGGAGATACGGATGAGCAGTTCTTC. Complete variable domain (other parts from reference TRBV7-8 and TRBJ2-1): GAGVSQSPRYKVAKRGQDVALRCDPISGHVSLFWYQQALGQGPEFLTYFQNEAQLDKSGLPSDRFFAERPEGSVSTLKIQRTQQEDSAVYLCASSFLAGDTDEQFFGPGTRLTVL.